Listed below are T cell receptor beta chains from one sample, sequenced in a study of blood T cell repertoires in COVID-19. Data came from immunoSEQ multiplex PCR; TCRdb stores just in-frame clones and leaves some out. The sample comprises 250,000 to 350,000 clones, about four fifths of which are singletons, and roughly 1.6% rests with the top ten. Input material: peripheral blood. These receptors were obtained from a human donor with COVID-19, enrolled during active disease. The donor label of this sample is uncertain. CDR3s include the opening cysteine and the closing phenylalanine or tryptophan. Each record gives: J gene, V gene, D gene, clone size, CDR3 DNA, CDR3 protein. D genes are given only for firm matches. Clone size appears in some rows only: once, few, many, or a class for an expanded clone.

>TRBJ1-4|TRBV12-3/TRBV12-4|NA|NA
TGTGCCAGCAGTTACACAACGGGGGGAAAACTGTTTTTT
CASSYTTGGKLFF
>TRBJ2-7|TRBV5-1|TRBD1|NA
TGCGCCAGCAGCCTAGCCCCGGGACAGGGAGTAGACGAGCAGTACTTC
CASSLAPGQGVDEQYF
>TRBJ2-1|TRBV13|TRBD2|once
TGTGCCAGCAGCAAAGACCGGGAGGGGGTGTATGAGCAGTTCTTC
CASSKDREGVYEQFF
>TRBJ2-1|TRBV4-2|TRBD2|NA
TGTGCCAGCAGGGGGAGCGGGAGCCTGATTGAGCAGTTCTTC
CASRGSGSLIEQFF
>TRBJ1-1|TRBV6-5|NA|NA
TGTGCCAGCAGTCCTAACAGGGAGCGGAACACTGAAGCTTTCTTT
CASSPNRERNTEAFF
>TRBJ1-1|TRBV3-1/TRBV3-2|TRBD1|NA
TGTGCCAGCAGCCAAGTTAAGGGGGCAGAAGCTTTCTTT
CASSQVKGAEAFF
>TRBJ1-6|TRBV7-9|NA|NA
TGTGCCAGCAGCTTAGCGGGGAGGAATTCACCCCTCCACTTT
CASSLAGRNSPLHF
>TRBJ2-7|TRBV7-9|TRBD1|NA
TGTGCCATTCCCGACCCGCAGGGGGTTCCCTACGAGCAGTACTTC
CAIPDPQGVPYEQYF
>TRBJ1-3|TRBV19|NA|NA
TGTGCCAGTACCGGGGACACCAGCTCTGGAAACACCATATATTTT
CASTGDTSSGNTIYF
>TRBJ1-1|TRBV29-1|NA|once
TGCAGCGGCGGGGTCATGAACACTGAAGCTTTCTTT
CSGGVMNTEAFF
>TRBJ1-2|TRBV6-5|TRBD1|once
TGTGCCAGCAGTTACTTAAACAGGGGGCATGGCTACACCTTC
CASSYLNRGHGYTF
>TRBJ1-5|TRBV19|TRBD1|NA
TGTGCCAGTAGCAAGGACAGGGATAGCAATCAGCCCCAGCATTTT
CASSKDRDSNQPQHF
>TRBJ2-5|TRBV20-1|NA|NA
TGCAGTGCTAAGGGGGAGACCCAGTACTTC
CSAKGETQYF
>TRBJ1-3|TRBV7-2|NA|NA
TGTGCCAGCAGCTTAGCGGGACAAAGCTCTGGAAACACCATATATTTT
CASSLAGQSSGNTIYF
>TRBJ1-5|TRBV19|TRBD1|NA
TGTGCCAGTAGGACAGGGGGCAATCAGCCCCAGCATTTT
CASRTGGNQPQHF